These 17 T cell receptor beta chains originate from one sample sequenced in a study of cytomegalovirus exposure and HLA in healthy donors. 60 Vbeta and 13 Jbeta primers were used in PCR. This table comes from immunoSEQ multiplex PCR, and its TCRdb copy is limited to in-frame clones, with some not included. Seen here are under 250,000 clones, around 83% observed once, and the top ten hold about 10%. Sample: PBMCs. The origin of the receptors is a woman between 50 and 59 years old in good health and CMV-seropositive.

V gene TRBV5-6 combines with J gene TRBJ1-3, with 7 bases matching TRBD1. The CDR3 loop spans 14 amino acids. In germline, CDR1 is SGHDT, CDR2 YYEEEE. J gave up 4 bases and V 4 bases, and 5 bases lay outside the gene matches. The CDR3 DNA sequence: TGTGCCAGCAGCGGCGGGACAGAAGGAAACACCATATATTTT. It yields the protein CASSGGTEGNTIYF.

CDR3: CASSQQGENTEAFF. CDR3 nucleotides: TGTGCCAGCAGCCAACAGGGGGAGAACACTGAAGCTTTCTTT. The chain combines TRBV7-9 with TRBJ1-1; 8 bases are a match to TRBD1. The ends lost 5 bases at V and 1 base at J; junction bases unmatched: 3. Germline CDR1 is SEHNR and CDR2 is FQNEAQ (reference sequence). This CDR3 region has 14 residues.

In this sample, this clone turned up once. The V call is TRBV6-1, the J call TRBJ1-3; no firm D call. The germline V gene has CDR1 MNHNS and CDR2 SASEGT. V shed 6 bases and J shed 1 base, with 10 bases lying between them. The CDR3 is 14 residues long. DNA of the CDR3: TGTGCCAGCAGCGCCGGTCCATCTGGAAACACCATATATTTT. This encodes CASSAGPSGNTIYF.

This clone turned up a few times. The chain carries TRBV5-6 and TRBJ1-5; 7 positions agree with TRBD1. The CDR3 sequence is 13 residues long. Germline CDR1 and CDR2: SGHDT and YYEEEE. The J segment lost 9 bases and the V segment lost 0 bases, leaving 3 bases of the junction unmatched. CDR3 sequence reads: CASSLDRGSPQHF. For the CDR3, the DNA is TGTGCCAGCAGCTTGGACAGGGGATCGCCCCAGCATTTT.

This clone showed up just a few times. V and J are TRBV4-1 and TRBJ1-1, with D possibly being TRBD1 (6 bases). V was pared by 3 bases and J by 7 bases, with 12 bases between. Germline V CDR1 and CDR2: MGHRA, YSYEKL. The CDR3 runs 13 residues. CDR3 sequence reads: CASSHVGQNEAFF. The CDR3 region has the DNA TGCGCCAGCAGCCATGTTGGACAGAATGAAGCTTTCTTT.

The J gene is TRBJ2-5, the V gene TRBV9, with a weak D call TRBD1 (6 bases). Germline V gene data show CDR1 as SGDLS and CDR2 as YYNGEE. V gave up 4 bases and J gave up 3 bases, with 16 bases separating them. The CDR3 extends over 15 amino acids. CDR3 sequence: CASSSSTGPKETQYF. The CDR3 DNA follows: TGTGCCAGCAGCTCTAGTACAGGGCCTAAAGAGACCCAGTACTTC.

The chain is built from TRBV4-1 and TRBJ2-3, with 8 bases fitting TRBD1. The CDR3 contains 17 residues. Per germline, CDR1 MGHRA and CDR2 YSYEKL. The J segment lost 2 bases and the V segment lost 0 bases, leaving 7 bases of the junction unmatched. This chain's CDR3 is CASSQELWTGNTDTQYF. CDR3 sequence (DNA): TGCGCCAGCAGCCAAGAACTCTGGACAGGGAACACAGATACGCAGTATTTT.

This sequence joins TRBV28 and TRBJ2-3; perhaps TRBD1 as D (5 bases). The CDR3 has 13 amino acids. Looked up from germline, CDR1 is MDHEN and CDR2 is SYDVKM. Trimming shortened V by 2 bases and J by 8 bases, and 11 bases separated the two germline ends. The CDR3 DNA sequence: TGTGCCAGCAGTTTACAAGGGGTTGGTACGCAGTATTTT. Protein sequence: CASSLQGVGTQYF.

J is TRBJ1-5 and V is TRBV6-1; D gene unclear. V was trimmed by 6 bases and J by 2 bases, leaving 11 bases between them. Germline CDR1 and CDR2: MNHNS and SASEGT. CDR3 length: 14 amino acids. The CDR3 DNA reads TGTGCCAGCAGCCGGGAGTGGGGCAATCAGCCCCAGCATTTT. Protein sequence: CASSREWGNQPQHF.

CDR3 DNA sequence: TGTGCCAGCAGTTTTTCAGGGTCCCACGAGCAGTACTTC. Protein: CASSFSGSHEQYF. The chain joins TRBV27 to TRBJ2-7; D is possibly TRBD1 (5 bases). The V and J ends lost 3 bases and 5 bases respectively, with 11 bases between them. Per germline, CDR1 MNHEY and CDR2 SMNVEV (reference sequence). The CDR3 loop spans 13 amino acids.

This chain joins TRBV5-6 and TRBJ1-1; D is uncertain. V lost 0 bases to trimming and J lost 9 bases, with 9 bases between them. The CDR3 has 12 amino acids. Germline V gene sequence: CDR1 SGHDT, CDR2 YYEEEE. CDR3 sequence reads: CASSLARAQAFF. DNA for the CDR3: TGTGCCAGCAGCTTGGCGAGGGCCCAAGCTTTCTTT.

The chain links TRBV5-1 to TRBJ2-2; TRBD2 matches 8 bases. Per germline, CDR1 SGHRS and CDR2 YFSETQ. The ends lost 0 bases at V and 0 bases at J; junction bases unmatched: 1. This CDR3 has 16 amino acids. The CDR3 DNA follows: TGCGCCAGCAGCTTGGAAGCGGGGGCGAACACCGGGGAGCTGTTTTTT. Protein product: CASSLEAGANTGELFF.

CDR3 sequence reads: CASSPTGGGITEAFF. The CDR3 DNA follows: TGTGCCAGCAGCCCGACGGGAGGAGGGATCACTGAAGCTTTCTTT. The gene calls are TRBV5-6 and TRBJ1-1, with no clear D. This CDR3 region has 15 residues. Germline CDR1 and CDR2: SGHDT and YYEEEE. Trimming shortened V by 4 bases and J by 4 bases, and 17 bases separated the two germline ends.

The V gene is TRBV7-3, the J gene TRBJ2-5; a possible D gene is TRBD1 (5 bases). V lost 5 bases and J lost 4, with 11 bases in between. Germline CDR1 SGHTA, CDR2 FQGTGA. The CDR3 extends over 13 amino acids. CDR3 sequence reads: CASSPGSRETQYF. CDR3 nucleotides: TGTGCCAGCAGCCCAGGGTCCCGAGAGACCCAGTACTTC.

This chain connects TRBV9 to TRBJ2-7, with D possibly TRBD1 on 5 matching bases. V lost 4 bases, J lost 6 bases, and 8 bases lay in between. The CDR3 loop spans 11 amino acids. Germline V gives CDR1 SGDLS, CDR2 YYNGEE. The CDR3 region is CASSQGAEQYF. In DNA form, the CDR3 reads TGTGCCAGCAGCCAGGGTGCCGAGCAGTACTTC.

The J gene is TRBJ1-1, the V gene TRBV7-3; TRBD1 matches 8 bases. CDR3 length: 14 residues. V lost 6 bases to trimming and J lost 3 bases; unmatched junction nucleotides: 6. CDR1 is SGHTA, CDR2 FQGTGA, per germline. The CDR3 region is CASRLDREYTEAFF. CDR3 nucleotides: TGTGCCAGCAGGTTGGACAGGGAGTACACTGAAGCTTTCTTT.

The chain uses TRBV14 and TRBJ1-2; D is undetermined. Between the trimmed V and J ends, which lost 0 bases and 3 bases, there was a span of 11 bases. Germline assignment: CDR1 SGHDN and CDR2 FVKESK. CDR3 length equals 15 residues. The CDR3 loop reads CASSQDRRGHYGYTF. The DNA of the CDR3 is TGTGCCAGCAGCCAAGATCGGCGAGGCCACTATGGCTACACCTTC.